What follows describes a single T cell receptor beta chain. Original processing notes: Reference gene primer amplification gave nucleated cell count estimates. TCRdb's copy holds only in-frame clones and misses some; the assay was immunoSEQ multiplex PCR. The D gene and trimming were derived from the DNA, and the V and J assignments and clone size from that table. The sample comprises a few hundred thousand clones, 88% of which are singletons, and under 4.5% rests with the top ten. Germline CDR1 is SGHRS and CDR2 is YFSETQ. Trimming took 2 bases from V and 3 from J, leaving 5 bases between them. This CDR3 comprises 12 residues. The data derive from a study of blood T cell repertoires in COVID-19. Overall study context: Samples of COVID-19 (acute and convalescent) were obtained from the United States, Italy and Spain. Sources were T cells, B-cell-depleted T cells, or PBMCs; the material itself was cDNA or gDNA.

The sample comprised peripheral blood. This rearrangement joins TRBV5-1 to TRBJ1-2, with D unclear. This receptor was taken from a woman between 45 and 60 years old with active or convalescent COVID-19. CDR3 region: CASSFSDYGYTF. The CDR3 DNA is TGCGCCAGCAGCTTTAGTGACTATGGCTACACCTTC.